The clone carrying this T cell receptor beta chain was picked up one time. Its antigen is currently unknown. Time point meaning: week 5, during vaccination. Every vaccination contained 300 ug of the mutant IDH1 20-mer peptide and was paired with topical imiquimod. This entry belongs to a study of a mutant IDH1 vaccine in newly diagnosed glioma. Overall study context: Beginning 4-6 weeks after radiotherapy alone, or with temozolomide cycles, vaccination took place. Most patients had received both radiotherapy and temozolomide, the prior options being radiotherapy, temozolomide, or both. Study-wide points: Apparently, pseudoprogression bore no relation to changes among the top peripheral T cell clonotypes.

TCRdb's copy holds only in-frame clones and misses some; the assay was immunoSEQ multiplex PCR. The top ten hold approximately 24% of the sample, which has nearly 35,000 clones, roughly 83% seen once. Sequenced material: PBMCs, taken from a glioma patient whose treatment included an IDH1 peptide vaccine. The origin of this receptor is a man under 40 with glioma.

Here the CDR3 DNA reads TGTGCCAGCAGCCACGGTTCCACAACTAATGAAAAACTGTTTTTT. Translation: CASSHGSTTNEKLFF. V usage is TRBV11-2 and J usage is TRBJ1-4, with D hard to call. V shed 5 bases and J shed 0 bases, with 10 bases lying between them. From germline, CDR1 is SGHAT and CDR2 FQNNGV. CDR3 size: 15 residues.